This T cell receptor (beta chain) came from a study of blood T cell repertoires in COVID-19. Across the study: Collection of acute and convalescent COVID-19 samples took place in the United States, Italy and Spain. Sources were T cells, B-cell-depleted T cells, or PBMCs; the material itself was cDNA or gDNA.

Study members were between about 18 and 100 years old and lived in 24 US regions. V was cut by 7 bases and J by 2 bases, with 15 bases left in between. CDR3 size: 16 residues. The germline gives CDR1 SNHLY, CDR2 FYNNEI. This clone was seen just once. Study processing details: Amplifying reference gene primers gave estimates of nucleated cell counts. TCRdb keeps only in-frame clones here, not all; method: immunoSEQ multiplex PCR. The V and J calls and the clone size are those of that table, but D and trimming were determined from the DNA. This sample has approximately 270,000 clones, with roughly 89% found just once.

The chain combines TRBV2 with TRBJ2-6; a possible D gene is TRBD1 (6 bases). This TCR was sampled from a woman aged 60-70 years who had recovered from COVID-19. The sample consisted of PBMCs or T cells enriched from blood (not recorded which). CDR3 protein: CASTIQGGTGANVLTF. The CDR3 nucleotides read TGTGCCAGCACCATCCAAGGGGGAACTGGGGCCAACGTCCTGACTTTC.